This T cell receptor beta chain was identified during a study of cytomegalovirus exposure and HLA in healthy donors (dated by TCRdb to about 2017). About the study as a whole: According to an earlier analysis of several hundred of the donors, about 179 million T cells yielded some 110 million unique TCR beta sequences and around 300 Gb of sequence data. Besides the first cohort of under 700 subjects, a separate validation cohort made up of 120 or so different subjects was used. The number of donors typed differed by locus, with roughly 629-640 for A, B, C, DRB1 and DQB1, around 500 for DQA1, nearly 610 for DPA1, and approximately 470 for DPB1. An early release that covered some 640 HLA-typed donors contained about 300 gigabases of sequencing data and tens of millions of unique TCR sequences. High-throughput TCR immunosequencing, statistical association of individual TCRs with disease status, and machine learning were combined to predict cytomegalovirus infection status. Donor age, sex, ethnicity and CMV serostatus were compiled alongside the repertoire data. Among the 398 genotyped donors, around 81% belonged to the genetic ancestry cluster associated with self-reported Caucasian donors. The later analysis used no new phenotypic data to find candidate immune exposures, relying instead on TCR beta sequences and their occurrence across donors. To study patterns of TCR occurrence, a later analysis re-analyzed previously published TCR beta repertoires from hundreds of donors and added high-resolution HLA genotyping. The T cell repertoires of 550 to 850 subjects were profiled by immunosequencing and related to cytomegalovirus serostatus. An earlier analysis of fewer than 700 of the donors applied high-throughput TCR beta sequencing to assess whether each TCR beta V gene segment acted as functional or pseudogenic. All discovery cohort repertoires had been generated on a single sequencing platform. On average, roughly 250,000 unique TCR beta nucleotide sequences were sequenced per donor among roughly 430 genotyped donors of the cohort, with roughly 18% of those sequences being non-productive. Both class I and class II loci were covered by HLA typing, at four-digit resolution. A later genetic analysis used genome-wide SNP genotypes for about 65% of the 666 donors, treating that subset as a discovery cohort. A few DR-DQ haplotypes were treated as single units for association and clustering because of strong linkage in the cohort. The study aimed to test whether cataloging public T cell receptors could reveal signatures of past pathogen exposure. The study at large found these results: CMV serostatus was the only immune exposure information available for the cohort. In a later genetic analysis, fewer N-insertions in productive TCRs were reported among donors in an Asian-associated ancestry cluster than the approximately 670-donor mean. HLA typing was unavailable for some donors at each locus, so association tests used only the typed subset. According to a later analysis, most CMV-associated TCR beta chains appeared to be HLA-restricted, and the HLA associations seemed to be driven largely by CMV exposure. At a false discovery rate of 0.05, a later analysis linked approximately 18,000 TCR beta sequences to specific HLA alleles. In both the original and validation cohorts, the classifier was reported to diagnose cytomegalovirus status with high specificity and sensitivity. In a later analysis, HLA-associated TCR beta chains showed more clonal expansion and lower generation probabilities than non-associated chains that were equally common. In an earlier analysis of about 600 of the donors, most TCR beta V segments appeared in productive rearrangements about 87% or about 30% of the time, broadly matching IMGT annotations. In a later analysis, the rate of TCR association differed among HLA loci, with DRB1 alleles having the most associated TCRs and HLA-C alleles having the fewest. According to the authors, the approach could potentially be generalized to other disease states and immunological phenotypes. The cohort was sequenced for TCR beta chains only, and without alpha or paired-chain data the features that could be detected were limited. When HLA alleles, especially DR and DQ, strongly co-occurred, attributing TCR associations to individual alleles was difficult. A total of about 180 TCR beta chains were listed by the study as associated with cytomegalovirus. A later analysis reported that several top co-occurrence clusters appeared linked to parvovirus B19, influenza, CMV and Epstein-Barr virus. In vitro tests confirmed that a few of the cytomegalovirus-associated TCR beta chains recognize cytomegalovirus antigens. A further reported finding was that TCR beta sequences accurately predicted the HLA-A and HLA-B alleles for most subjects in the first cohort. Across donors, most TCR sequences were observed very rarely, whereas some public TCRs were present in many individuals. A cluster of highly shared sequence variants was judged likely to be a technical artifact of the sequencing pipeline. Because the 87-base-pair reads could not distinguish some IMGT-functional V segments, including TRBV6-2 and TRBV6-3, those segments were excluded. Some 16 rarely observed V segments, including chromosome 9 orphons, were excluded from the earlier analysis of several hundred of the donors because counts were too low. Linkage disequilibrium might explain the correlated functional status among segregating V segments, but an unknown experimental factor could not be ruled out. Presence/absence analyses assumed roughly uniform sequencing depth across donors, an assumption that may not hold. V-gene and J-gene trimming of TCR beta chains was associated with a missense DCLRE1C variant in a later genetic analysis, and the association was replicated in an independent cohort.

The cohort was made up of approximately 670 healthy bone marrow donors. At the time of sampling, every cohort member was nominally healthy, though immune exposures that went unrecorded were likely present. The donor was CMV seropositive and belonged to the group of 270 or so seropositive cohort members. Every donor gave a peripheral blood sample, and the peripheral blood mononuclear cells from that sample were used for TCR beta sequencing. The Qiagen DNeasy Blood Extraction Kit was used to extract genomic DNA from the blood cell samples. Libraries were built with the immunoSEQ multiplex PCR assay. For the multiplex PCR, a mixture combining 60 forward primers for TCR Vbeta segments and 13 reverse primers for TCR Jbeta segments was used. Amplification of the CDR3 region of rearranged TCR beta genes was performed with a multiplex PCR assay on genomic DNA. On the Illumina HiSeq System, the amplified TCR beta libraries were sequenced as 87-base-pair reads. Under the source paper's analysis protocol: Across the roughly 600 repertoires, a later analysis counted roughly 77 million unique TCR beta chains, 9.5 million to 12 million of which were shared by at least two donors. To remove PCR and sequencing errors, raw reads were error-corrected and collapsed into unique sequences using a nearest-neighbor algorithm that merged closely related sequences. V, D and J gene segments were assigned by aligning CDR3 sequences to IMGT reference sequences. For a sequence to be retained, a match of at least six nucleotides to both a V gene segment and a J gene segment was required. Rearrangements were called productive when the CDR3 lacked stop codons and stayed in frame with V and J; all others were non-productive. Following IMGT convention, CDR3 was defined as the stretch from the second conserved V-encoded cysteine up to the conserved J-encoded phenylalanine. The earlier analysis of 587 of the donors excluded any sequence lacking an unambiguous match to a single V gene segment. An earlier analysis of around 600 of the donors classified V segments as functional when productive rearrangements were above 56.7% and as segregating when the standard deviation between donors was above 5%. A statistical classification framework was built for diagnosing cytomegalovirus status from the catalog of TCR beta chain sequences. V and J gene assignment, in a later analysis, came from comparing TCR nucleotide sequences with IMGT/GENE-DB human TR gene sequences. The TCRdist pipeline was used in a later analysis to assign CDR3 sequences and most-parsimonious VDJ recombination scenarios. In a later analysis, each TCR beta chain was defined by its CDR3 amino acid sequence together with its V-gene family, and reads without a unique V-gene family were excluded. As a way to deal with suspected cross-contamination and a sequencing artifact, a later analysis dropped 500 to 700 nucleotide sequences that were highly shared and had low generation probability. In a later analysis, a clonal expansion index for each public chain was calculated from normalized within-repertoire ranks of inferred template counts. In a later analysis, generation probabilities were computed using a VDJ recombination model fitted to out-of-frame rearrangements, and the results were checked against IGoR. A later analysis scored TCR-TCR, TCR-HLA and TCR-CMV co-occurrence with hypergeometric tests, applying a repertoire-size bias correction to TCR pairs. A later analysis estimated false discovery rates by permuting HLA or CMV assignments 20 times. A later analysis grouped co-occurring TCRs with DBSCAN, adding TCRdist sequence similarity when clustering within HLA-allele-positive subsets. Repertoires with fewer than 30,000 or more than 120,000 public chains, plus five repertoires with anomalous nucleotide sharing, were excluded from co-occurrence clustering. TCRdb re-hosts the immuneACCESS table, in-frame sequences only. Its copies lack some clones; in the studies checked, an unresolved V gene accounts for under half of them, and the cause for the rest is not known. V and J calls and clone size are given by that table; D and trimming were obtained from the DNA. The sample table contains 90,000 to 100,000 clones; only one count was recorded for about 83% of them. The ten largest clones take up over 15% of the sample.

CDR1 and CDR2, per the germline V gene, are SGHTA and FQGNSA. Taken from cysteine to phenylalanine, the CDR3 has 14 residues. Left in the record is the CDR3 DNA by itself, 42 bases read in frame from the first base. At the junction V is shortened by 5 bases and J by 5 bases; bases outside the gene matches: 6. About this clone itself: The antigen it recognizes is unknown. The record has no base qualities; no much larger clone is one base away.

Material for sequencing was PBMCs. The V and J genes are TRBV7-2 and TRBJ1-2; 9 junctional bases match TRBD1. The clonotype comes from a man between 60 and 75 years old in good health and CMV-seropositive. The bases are TGTGCCAGCAGCGTAAAGGACAGGGGATATGGCTACACCTTC. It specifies CASSVKDRGYGYTF.